The entry below describes one TCR beta chain. CDR1 LGHNA and CDR2 YSLEER come from the germline V gene. J was trimmed by 4 bases and V by 0 bases; bases with no gene match: 5. The CDR3 has 17 amino acids. The sample originates from a study of T cells in Graves' hyperthyroidism and ophthalmopathy. Absence of ophthalmopathy progression within 18 months defined stable Graves' hyperthyroidism. Each 10 ml fresh peripheral blood draw supplied the PBMCs. TCR beta CDR3 regions were amplified from RNA transcripts. First-round RT-PCR targeting the TCR CDR3 was performed with the HTBI primer set. TCRdb used MiXCR to reprocess the multiplex PCR reads, holding one entry per CDR3 protein. The sample lists 650,000 to 750,000 distinct CDR3 sequences; less than 15% were seen once.

This chain joins TRBV4-3 and TRBJ2-2; 10 bases agree with TRBD2. The sample taken for sequencing was blood. The origin of this receptor is a woman aged 18-29 years with Graves' hyperthyroidism. CDR3 region: CASSQDPSGSGTGELFF. DNA for the CDR3: TGCGCCAGCAGCCAAGACCCTAGCGGGAGCGGCACCGGGGAGCTGTTTTTT.